Below, 22 T cell receptor beta chains from the same sample are listed, as sequenced in a study of siplizumab effects on memory and regulatory T cells (dated by TCRdb to about 2019). The library relied on the immunoSEQ multiplex PCR assay. TCRdb carries this immuneACCESS record with in-frame sequences only. Its versions omit some clonotypes, under half of them owing to an unresolved V gene in the studies checked, with the rest unexplained. In this sample the table shows some 96,000 clones, more than 85% of which occur a single time. Of the sample, 0.15% is held by the ten largest clones. The sequencing input was CD4+ T cells sorted from blood. These receptors all stem from a human donor in good health.

In nucleotides, the CDR3 is TGCAGCGGGCGGGGACAGGGGCATGAAAAACTGTTTTTT. Translating gives CSGRGQGHEKLFF. The V call is TRBV29-1, the J call TRBJ1-4, with 10 bases matching TRBD1. This CDR3 region has 13 residues. In germline, CDR1 is SQVTM, CDR2 ANQGSEA. Trimming at V came to 7 bases and at J to 6 bases, leaving 5 bases not matched to a gene.

This rearrangement joins TRBV7-2 to TRBJ1-4, with D unclear. The CDR3 loop spans 15 amino acids. V lost 6 bases to trimming and J lost 0 bases, with 11 bases between them. Germline V gene sequence: CDR1 SGHTA, CDR2 FQGNSA. The CDR3 region is CASRLSASTNEKLFF. CDR3 nucleotide sequence: TGTGCCAGCAGACTATCGGCGTCAACTAATGAAAAACTGTTTTTT.

V usage is TRBV5-6 and J usage is TRBJ1-5, with TRBD1 matching over 10 bases. Germline lookup yields CDR1 SGHDT and CDR2 YYEEEE. The V gene end was trimmed by 4 bases and the J gene end by 4 bases; junction bases not matched to a gene: 5. There are 15 residues in the CDR3. CDR3 sequence reads: CASSAWTGGNQPQHF. The CDR3 DNA follows: TGTGCCAGCAGCGCCTGGACAGGGGGGAATCAGCCCCAGCATTTT. The full variable domain, completed using reference TRBV5-6 and TRBJ1-5, is DAGVTQSPTHLIKTRGQQVTLRCSPKSGHDTVSWYQQALGQGPQFIFQYYEEEERQRGNFPDRFSGHQFPNYSSELNVNALLLGDSALYLCASSAWTGGNQPQHFGDGTRLSIL.

V and J are TRBV9 and TRBJ2-5; TRBD1 agrees at 7 bases. CDR1 SGDLS and CDR2 YYNGEE come from the germline V gene. Trimming removed 4 bases from V and 4 bases from J; junction bases left unmatched: 10. CDR3 length: 15 amino acids. CDR3 amino acids: CASSSPRAGGETQYF. In DNA form, the CDR3 reads TGTGCCAGCAGCTCTCCGAGGGCAGGGGGAGAGACCCAGTACTTC.

This chain uses TRBV6-5 with TRBJ2-7; D uncertain. CDR3 size: 13 residues. Germline CDR1 and CDR2: MNHEY and SVGAGI. Trimming cost V 2 bases and J 7 bases, with 12 bases left between them. The DNA for the CDR3 is TGTGCCAGCAGTTACCAAGTCGGCTGGGAGCAGTACTTC. As protein: CASSYQVGWEQYF.

A word on this clone: A read error may account for a junction end that differs from germline. The V gene is TRBV30, the J gene TRBJ2-7; unclear D gene. Germline CDR1 and CDR2: GTSNPN and SVGIG (reference sequence). The CDR3 contains 12 residues. The CDR3 DNA reads as TGTGCCTGGAGTTGGGATTCCTACGGGCAGTACTTC. Translation gives CAWSWDSYGQYF.

The chain links TRBV9 to TRBJ2-3; D perhaps matches TRBD1 (6 bases). This CDR3 spans 13 amino acids. V lost 4 bases and J 6 bases, leaving 12 bases between the germline ends. Germline CDR1 and CDR2: SGDLS and YYNGEE. The CDR3 DNA sequence: TGTGCCAGCAGCCCCCACAGGGACGATACGCAGTATTTT. Translating it yields CASSPHRDDTQYF.

Here the CDR3 DNA reads TGTGCCAGCAGCTTGGGGGCAGGTCCCTACAATGAGCAGTTCTTC. Residues: CASSLGAGPYNEQFF. This chain links TRBV5-4 with TRBJ2-1; D gene unclear. V lost 0 bases to trimming and J lost 2 bases, with 9 bases between them. The CDR3 contains 15 residues. Germline CDR1 SGHNT, CDR2 YYREEE (reference sequence).

V gene TRBV28 combines with J gene TRBJ1-2, with D possibly matching TRBD1 (5 bases). The CDR3 spans 12 residues. Trimming removed 1 base from V and 8 bases from J, with 8 bases in between. The germline V gene encodes CDR1 MDHEN and CDR2 SYDVKM. The CDR3 region has the DNA TGTGCCAGCAGTTTATCGGGGGGAGGCTACACCTTC. This gives the protein CASSLSGGGYTF.

V is TRBV5-1 and J is TRBJ1-3; no definite D call. Trimming left V 0 bases short and J 3 bases short, with 10 bases between. The CDR3 extends over 15 amino acids. Germline assignment: CDR1 SGHRS and CDR2 YFSETQ. CDR3 amino acids: CASSLDSVGGNTIYF. In nucleotides, the CDR3 is TGCGCCAGCAGCTTGGATTCAGTAGGTGGAAACACCATATATTTT.

The V call is TRBV6-5, the J call TRBJ1-2; 9 bases are shared with TRBD1. The J segment lost 8 bases and the V segment lost 2 bases, leaving 6 bases of the junction unmatched. Germline-derived CDR1 and CDR2 are MNHEY and SVGAGI. The CDR3 is 14 amino acids. The CDR3 coding sequence is TGTGCCAGCAGTTACAGACAGGGGGGTAAGGGCTACACCTTC. It translates to CASSYRQGGKGYTF.

This chain connects TRBV7-2 to TRBJ2-3; possible D gene TRBD2, 5 bases. This CDR3 is 14 amino acids long. In germline, CDR1 is SGHTA, CDR2 FQGNSA. Deletions cut 3 bases from V and 1 base from J, with 8 bases between. CDR3 coding DNA: TGTGCCAGCAGCTTCCGGCGGGGCACAGATACGCAGTATTTT. Translating it yields CASSFRRGTDTQYF.

The chain couples TRBV28 to TRBJ1-1; D is uncertain. V lost 2 bases, J lost 3 bases, and 4 bases lay in between. Germline V gives CDR1 MDHEN, CDR2 SYDVKM. There are 12 residues in the CDR3. CDR3 nucleotides: TGTGCCAGCAGTTTAGGGTACACTGAAGCTTTCTTT. Translating gives CASSLGYTEAFF.

The chain joins TRBV19 to TRBJ2-1; no definite D call. Germline V lookup: CDR1 LNHDA, CDR2 SQIVND (reference sequence). V was pared by 7 bases and J by 0 bases, with 19 bases between. The CDR3 spans 17 residues. CDR3 protein: CASKSFHGDGSYNEQFF. DNA of the CDR3: TGTGCCAGTAAATCCTTCCACGGCGATGGCTCCTACAATGAGCAGTTCTTC. The complete variable domain, with remaining parts taken from reference TRBV19 and TRBJ2-1, reads DGGITQSPKYLFRKEGQNVTLSCEQNLNHDAMYWYRQDPGQGLRLIYYSQIVNDFQKGDIAEGYSVSREKKESFPLTVTSAQKNPTAFYLCASKSFHGDGSYNEQFFGPGTRLTVL.

This clone was found once. The rearrangement joins TRBV7-2 to TRBJ1-1; D not certain. CDR1 and CDR2 from the germline V gene are SGHTA and FQGNSA. The V and J ends lost 0 bases and 4 bases respectively, with 6 bases between them. The length of the CDR3 is 13 residues. CDR3 loop: CASSLAYSTEAFF. CDR3 nucleotides: TGTGCCAGCAGCTTAGCCTACTCCACTGAAGCTTTCTTT.

The chain uses TRBV5-6 and TRBJ1-5, with D unclear. Germline loops: CDR1 SGHDT, CDR2 YYEEEE. Trimming removed 0 bases at V and 4 bases at J, with 8 bases between. The CDR3 runs 14 residues. The CDR3 coding sequence is TGTGCCAGCAGCTTGGTGGGTACGAATCAGCCCCAGCATTTT. It codes for CASSLVGTNQPQHF. The whole variable domain, remainder taken from reference TRBV5-6 and TRBJ1-5, is DAGVTQSPTHLIKTRGQQVTLRCSPKSGHDTVSWYQQALGQGPQFIFQYYEEEERQRGNFPDRFSGHQFPNYSSELNVNALLLGDSALYLCASSLVGTNQPQHFGDGTRLSIL.

The chain is built from TRBV11-3 and TRBJ1-1; D not resolved. The V gene's germline CDR1 is SGHNT and CDR2 YENEEA. The CDR3 has 14 amino acids. Trimming removed 4 bases from V and 1 base from J, with 10 bases in between. The CDR3 protein is CASSSHIGNTEAFF. The CDR3 DNA follows: TGTGCCAGCAGCTCCCACATCGGGAACACTGAAGCTTTCTTT.

The chain uses TRBV10-3 and TRBJ1-4; no reliable D call. This CDR3 spans 14 amino acids. CDR1 and CDR2 from the germline V gene are ENHRY and SYGVKD. Trimming pared 2 bases from V and 5 bases from J, leaving 9 bases between. The DNA of the CDR3 is TGTGCCATCAGTGAGGACGGAGCCAATGAAAAACTGTTTTTT. Residues: CAISEDGANEKLFF.

The chain couples TRBV2 to TRBJ2-3, with TRBD2 identical over 8 bases. This CDR3 comprises 15 residues. The germline gives CDR1 SNHLY, CDR2 FYNNEI. The V segment lost 6 bases and the J segment 1 base; nucleotides outside the gene matches: 6. Written as DNA, the CDR3 is TGTGCCAGCAGCCCATTGCGGGGGGGCACAGATACGCAGTATTTT. Its protein is CASSPLRGGTDTQYF.

V and J are TRBV5-6 and TRBJ1-5; the D is unclear. The length of the CDR3 is 12 residues. Germline CDR1 and CDR2: SGHDT and YYEEEE. Trimming took 0 bases from V and 2 from J, leaving 0 bases between them. The DNA of the CDR3 is TGTGCCAGCAGCTTGGGCAATCAGCCCCAGCATTTT. Residues: CASSLGNQPQHF.

The chain recombines TRBV10-3 with TRBJ1-5; D is unclear. V gave up 8 bases and J gave up 0 bases, with 8 bases separating them. This CDR3 spans 13 amino acids. CDR1 and CDR2 from the germline V gene are ENHRY and SYGVKD. The CDR3 DNA is TGTGCCATCCAGTCCTATAGCAATCAGCCCCAGCATTTT. Translation gives CAIQSYSNQPQHF.

The rearrangement uses TRBV30 and TRBJ1-2, with D hard to call. Deletions cut 0 bases from V and 3 bases from J, with 8 bases between. Germline V gene sequence: CDR1 GTSNPN, CDR2 SVGIG (reference sequence). The CDR3 has 13 residues. The CDR3 loop reads CAWSVGFDYGYTF. The CDR3, as DNA: TGTGCCTGGAGTGTAGGGTTTGACTATGGCTACACCTTC.